What follows are 22 T cell receptor beta chains derived from one specimen sequenced in a study of post-analysis software for immune sequencing data. Broader study findings: A handful of TRBV segments were significantly more frequent in patients than in controls. TRBV5-6, TRBV5-1 and TRBV20-1 were among these segments.

These receptors have no identified antigens. The TCR beta cDNA libraries contained unique molecular identifiers. TCRdb independently ran MiXCR on the PCR reads; one entry per CDR3 protein. The table lists hundreds of thousands of distinct CDR3 sequences, 55% to 60% of them singletons, with approximately 11% in the top ten. The sample was blood. The origin of the receptors is a girl aged 2 to 9 with multiple sclerosis.

This clonotype was detected a few times. The V and J genes are TRBV6-5 and TRBJ2-7, with 8 bases that match TRBD2. The V and J ends lost 2 bases and 5 bases, in that order; junction bases with no gene match: 8. Per the germline V gene, CDR1 is MNHEY and CDR2 is SVGAGI. The CDR3 has 15 amino acids. The CDR3 nucleotides read TGTGCCAGCAGTTACGGGCTAGCGGGTTCCAACGAGCAGTACTTC. The encoded protein is CASSYGLAGSNEQYF.

The chain has TRBV7-9 and TRBJ1-2, with TRBD1 matching 7 bases. In germline, CDR1 is SEHNR, CDR2 FQNEAQ (reference sequence). This CDR3 is built from 17 residues. J lost 5 bases, V lost 4 bases, and 16 bases had no gene match. The CDR3 sequence is CASSSPALGGGSYGYTF. CDR3 coding DNA: TGTGCCAGCAGCTCGCCAGCCTTGGGAGGGGGCTCGTATGGCTACACCTTC.

Points on this clonotype: The conserved closing phenylalanine or tryptophan is absent in this CDR3, likely reflecting a read error. CDR3 amino acids: CASTPDGNQPQHL. The CDR3 region has the DNA TGTGCCAGCACCCCCGACGGCAATCAGCCCCAGCATTTG. The chain joins TRBV12-3 or TRBV12-4 to TRBJ1-5; D call uncertain. The V end was cut by 7 bases, the J end by 2 bases, with 9 bases between. This CDR3 is built from 13 residues.

The CDR3 DNA reads as TGTGCCAGCAGCTTCGGTTCCGATGGCTACACCTTC. Translated, it gives CASSFGSDGYTF. This chain connects TRBV7-2 to TRBJ1-2; D call uncertain. The CDR3 contains 12 residues. In germline, CDR1 is SGHTA, CDR2 FQGNSA. Trimming left V 3 bases short and J 6 bases short, with 8 bases between.

The chain couples TRBV5-7 to TRBJ1-2; 8 nucleotides agree with TRBD1. TRBV5-7 counts as an open reading frame of uncertain function. The length of the CDR3 is 14 residues. V dropped 5 bases and J dropped 7; count of bases not matched to a gene: 10. The CDR3 region is CASSSDRGKCGYTF. The CDR3 region has the DNA TGTGCCAGCAGTTCAGACAGGGGAAAGTGTGGCTACACCTTC.

This clonotype was counted once. The chain recombines TRBV7-2 with TRBJ2-1; the match to TRBD2 covers 10 bases. Trimming took 5 bases from V and 7 from J; bases not matched to a gene: 8. Germline V CDR1 and CDR2: SGHTA, FQGNSA. This CDR3 has 15 amino acids. CDR3 bases: TGTGCCAGCAGCCAGCGGACTAGCGGATTAAATGAGCAGTTCTTC. Protein: CASSQRTSGLNEQFF.

The chain links TRBV7-6 to TRBJ2-3; TRBD2 agrees at 7 bases. The CDR3 extends over 15 amino acids. Unmatched junction bases numbered 6, after V lost 2 bases and J lost 4 bases. Germline V gene lookup returns CDR1 SGHVS and CDR2 FNYEAQ. The CDR3 nucleotides read TGTGCCAGCAGCTTAAGCGGCGGGAGATCAGATACGCAGTATTTT. Protein: CASSLSGGRSDTQYF.

This clonotype was detected only a few times. V is TRBV3-1 and J is TRBJ2-1, with D perhaps assigned TRBD1 or TRBD2 (5 bases each). Germline V lookup: CDR1 LGHDT, CDR2 YNNKEL (reference sequence). The CDR3 contains 15 residues. V lost 4 bases, J lost 1 base, and 11 bases lay in between. The CDR3 nucleotides read TGTGCCAGCAGCCGAAGCGAGGGGTCCTACAATGAGCAGTTCTTC. It translates to CASSRSEGSYNEQFF.

The rearrangement links TRBV10-3 to TRBJ2-5, with 12 bases lining up with TRBD1. This CDR3 spans 17 amino acids. From germline, CDR1 is ENHRY and CDR2 SYGVKD. Trimming took 4 bases from V and 5 from J; bases not matched to a gene: 11. In nucleotides, the CDR3 is TGTGCCATCAGTGCCTTTCTTGGGACAGGGGGCTCGGAGACCCAGTACTTC. Its translation: CAISAFLGTGGSETQYF.

V usage is TRBV12-3 or TRBV12-4 and J usage is TRBJ1-4; D gene uncertain. The CDR3 extends over 13 amino acids. The V gene lost 4 bases and the J gene lost 0 bases, with 3 bases spanning the gap. The CDR3 loop reads CASSSATNEKLFF. CDR3 bases: TGTGCCAGCAGTTCAGCAACTAATGAAAAACTGTTTTTT.

The V and J genes are TRBV4-1 and TRBJ2-3, with D unresolved. Per germline, CDR1 MGHRA and CDR2 YSYEKL. V was clipped by 5 bases and J by 6 bases, with 9 bases between them. The CDR3 loop spans 12 amino acids. The CDR3 region is CASSFIGDTQYF. The CDR3 DNA follows: TGCGCCAGCAGCTTTATCGGGGATACGCAGTATTTT.

J is TRBJ1-5 and V is TRBV6-1; maybe TRBD1 (6 bases). Deletions cut 4 bases from V and 7 bases from J, with 11 bases between. The CDR3 spans 13 residues. Germline V CDR1 and CDR2: MNHNS, SASEGT. For the CDR3, the DNA is TGTGCCAGCAGTGGGGAGGACAGCCAGCCCCAGCATTTT. Its translation is CASSGEDSQPQHF.

V and J are TRBV20-1 and TRBJ2-3, with D perhaps TRBD2 (5 bases). CDR1 and CDR2 from the germline V gene are DFQATT and SNEGSKA (reference sequence). CDR3 length: 14 amino acids. With 8 bases removed from V and 0 bases from J, the gap between germline ends came to 15 bases. CDR3 sequence (DNA): TGCAGTAAGAGTGGGTCGGGAAGCACAGATACGCAGTATTTT. It encodes CSKSGSGSTDTQYF.

The chain combines TRBV6-5 with TRBJ1-1; D perhaps matches TRBD1 (6 bases). Germline values: CDR1 MNHEY, CDR2 SVGAGI. The CDR3 extends over 16 amino acids. V was clipped by 0 bases and J by 5 bases, with 16 bases between them. In DNA, the CDR3 is TGTGCCAGCAGTTACTCCTCAGGAGGGGGTGGAACTGAAGCTTTCTTT. Residues: CASSYSSGGGGTEAFF.

The V and J genes are TRBV29-1 and TRBJ1-1; D is uncertain. Looked up from germline, CDR1 is SQVTM and CDR2 is ANQGSEA. The CDR3 totals 13 residues. V was shortened by 0 bases and J by 4 bases, with 9 bases between the two germline ends. The CDR3 DNA follows: TGCAGCGTTGAAGATGCGGGGATCACTGAAGCTTTCTTT. This encodes CSVEDAGITEAFF. The whole variable domain, remainder taken from reference TRBV29-1 and TRBJ1-1, is SAVISQKPSRDICQRGTSLTIQCQVDSQVTMMFWYRQQPGQSLTLIATANQGSEATYESGFVIDKFPISRPNLTFSTLTVSNMSPEDSSIYLCSVEDAGITEAFFGQGTRLTVV.

CDR3 coding DNA: TGTGCCAGCAGCGTGTTAGGGAACGGGGCCAACGTCCTGACTTTC. This sequence encodes CASSVLGNGANVLTF. The chain couples TRBV9 to TRBJ2-6, with D hard to call. The germline V gene encodes CDR1 SGDLS and CDR2 YYNGEE. This CDR3 region has 15 residues. V shed 2 bases and J shed 4 bases, with 10 bases lying between them.

V usage is TRBV18 and J usage is TRBJ2-5; D unclear. Trimming stripped 3 bases from V and 1 base from J, with 9 bases between. The CDR3 is 14 residues long. In germline, CDR1 is KGHSH, CDR2 LQKENI. As DNA, the CDR3 is TGTGCCAGCTCACCCTTGGAGTCCCAAGAGACCCAGTACTTC. Protein product: CASSPLESQETQYF.

This chain uses TRBV5-1 with TRBJ2-7; D is uncertain. The CDR3 loop spans 14 amino acids. V was trimmed by 0 bases and J by 2 bases, leaving 9 bases between them. Germline lookup yields CDR1 SGHRS and CDR2 YFSETQ. CDR3 sequence: CASSLERPTYEQYF. CDR3 nucleotides: TGCGCCAGCAGCTTGGAGAGGCCCACCTACGAGCAGTACTTC.

The chain employs TRBV29-1 and TRBJ2-7; weak D call: TRBD2 (5 bases). The CDR3 is made up of 12 amino acids. Germline CDR1 reads SQVTM; CDR2 reads ANQGSEA. The V gene lost 6 bases and the J gene lost 5 bases, with 14 bases spanning the gap. The CDR3 loop reads CSVLSKGDEQYF. The CDR3 region has the DNA TGCAGCGTCCTCTCGAAGGGAGACGAGCAGTACTTC.

V usage is TRBV20-1 and J usage is TRBJ2-5; D is unresolved. Deletions cut 0 bases from V and 4 bases from J, with 12 bases between. The germline V gene has CDR1 DFQATT and CDR2 SNEGSKA (reference sequence). CDR3 length equals 14 residues. The DNA for the CDR3 is TGCAGTGCTAGAGATAGGTCGTTCCTAGAGACCCAGTACTTC. Protein sequence: CSARDRSFLETQYF.

The gene calls are TRBV24-1 and TRBJ2-5; 11 positions agree with TRBD2. The CDR3 length is 13 residues. Germline V gene data show CDR1 as KGHDR and CDR2 as SFDVKD. V lost 10 bases, J lost 3 bases, and 3 bases stayed unmatched. The CDR3 reads CATGTSGKETQYF. As DNA, the CDR3 is TGTGCCACAGGGACTAGCGGTAAAGAGACCCAGTACTTC.

V and J are TRBV4-2 and TRBJ2-6; D possibly corresponds to TRBD1 (5 bases). Trimming cost V 3 bases and J 4 bases, with 13 bases left between them. Germline values: CDR1 LGHNA, CDR2 YNFKEQ. The CDR3 is 16 residues long. The CDR3 region is CASSQGRDGGANVLTF. CDR3 in DNA: TGTGCCAGCAGCCAGGGGCGAGATGGCGGGGCCAACGTCCTGACTTTC.